This T cell receptor (beta chain) is from a study of T-cell reconstitution after alpha-beta-depleted transplantation in children. TCRbeta library preparation incorporated unique molecular identifiers. One entry per CDR3 protein results from TCRdb running MiXCR on the PCR reads. The profile shows hundreds of thousands of distinct CDR3 sequences, around 13% of them singletons. The V and J ends lost 4 bases and 5 bases respectively, with 14 bases between them. The CDR3 loop spans 14 amino acids. CDR1 is SGHRS and CDR2 is YFSETQ in the germline V gene. A few counts support this clonotype. This clonotype was sampled from a girl aged 2 to 10 with congenital amegakaryocytic thrombocytopenia, due to receive a stem cell transplant. This specimen consisted of PBMCs, obtained before TCRalphabeta/CD19-depleted stem cell transplant. The chain couples TRBV5-1 to TRBJ2-3; D might be TRBD1 (6 bases). CDR3 loop: CASSETGYIDTQYF. The CDR3 DNA is TGCGCCAGCAGCGAAACAGGGTACATAGATACGCAGTATTTT. The full variable domain, rest sourced from reference TRBV5-1 and TRBJ2-3, is KAGVTQTPRYLIKTRGQQVTLSCSPISGHRSVSWYQQTPGQGLQFLFEYFSETQRNKGNFPGRFSGRQFSNSRSEMNVSTLELGDSALYLCASSETGYIDTQYFGPGTRLTVL.